The clone carrying this T cell receptor beta chain was detected only once. Its antigen is undetermined. The data were obtained in a study of cytomegalovirus exposure and HLA in healthy donors. About the research overall: Membership in the Caucasian-associated ancestry cluster was found for about 84% of around 380 genotyped donors. Findings of the study overall: With later analysis, a missense DCLRE1C variant became linked to TCR beta V- and J-gene trimming.

In the PCR, 60 Vbeta and 13 Jbeta primers were used. Study processing details: In a later analysis, 79 million or so unique TCR beta chains included roughly 11 million shared by two or more donors. Sequencing was performed with immunoSEQ multiplex PCR; in TCRdb, only in-frame clones are kept and a portion is missing. V and J calls and clone size are copied from that table; D and trimming were computed from the DNA. The sample has some 170,000 clones; 70% to 85% are singletons. The CDR3 covers 14 residues. Germline lookup yields CDR1 SGHRS and CDR2 YFSETQ. With V trimmed by 6 bases and J by 2 bases, 5 bases remained unmatched.

Material: PBMCs. The receptor was isolated from a woman aged 25 to 39 in good health and CMV-seronegative. V and J are TRBV5-1 and TRBJ2-7, with TRBD1 matching 10 bases. The CDR3 loop is CASNWGQGTYEQYF. In DNA, the CDR3 is TGCGCCAGCAATTGGGGACAGGGGACCTACGAGCAGTACTTC.